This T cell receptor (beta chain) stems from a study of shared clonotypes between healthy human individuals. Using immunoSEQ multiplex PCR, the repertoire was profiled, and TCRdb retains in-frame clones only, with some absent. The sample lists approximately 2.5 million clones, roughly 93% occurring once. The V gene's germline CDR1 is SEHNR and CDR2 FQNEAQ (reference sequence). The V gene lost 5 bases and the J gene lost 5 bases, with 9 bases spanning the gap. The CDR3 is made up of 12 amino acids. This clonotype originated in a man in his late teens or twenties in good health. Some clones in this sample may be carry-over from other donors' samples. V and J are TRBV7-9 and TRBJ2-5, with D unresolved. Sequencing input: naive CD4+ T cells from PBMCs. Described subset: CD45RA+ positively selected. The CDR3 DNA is TGTGCCAGCAGCCCGGTGGACGAGACCCAGTACTTC. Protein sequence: CASSPVDETQYF.